This entry describes one T cell receptor beta chain. Its specificity is not known. The sample is drawn from a study of PD-L1 blockade in urothelial cancer. Study context: The patients first took atezolizumab in the mid-2010s, receiving 1,200 mg intravenously every 3 weeks. Regarding the study as a whole: Pretreatment TCR clonality in blood, when below the median, was predictive of better survival.

Germline assignment: CDR1 SGHRS and CDR2 YFSETQ. This CDR3 comprises 14 residues. The V end was cut by 0 bases, the J end by 3 bases, with 8 bases between. As for time point: peripheral blood 6 weeks after treatment start. Sample contribution per patient ranged from 1 to 8, covering pretreatment and on-treatment. In each PCR, synthetic TCR analog templates were spiked in. Sequenced by immunoSEQ multiplex PCR; TCRdb stores in-frame clones only, minus some. The top ten hold less than 3% of the sample, which has 40,000 to 55,000 clones, around 89% seen once. The V call is TRBV5-1, the J call TRBJ2-3; D is uncertain. This sequence originates from a man aged 55-75 years with urothelial cancer. The sequenced sample was PBMCs, obtained around atezolizumab (anti-PD-L1) treatment. CDR3: CASSLAVATDTQYF. Here the CDR3 DNA reads TGCGCCAGCAGCTTGGCGGTAGCAACAGATACGCAGTATTTT.